The 9 T cell receptor beta chains below were found in one sample sequenced in a study of blood T cell repertoires in COVID-19. Profiled with immunoSEQ multiplex PCR; TCRdb holds only in-frame clones, not every one. Of fewer than 250,000 clones in the sample, around nine tenths were seen once. Sequenced material: peripheral blood. The receptors come from a man younger than 40 with COVID-19, enrolled during active disease.

V gene TRBV4-1 combines with J gene TRBJ2-3; perhaps TRBD2 as D (5 bases). This CDR3 spans 15 amino acids. The germline V and J ends were trimmed by 0 bases and 10 bases, with 17 bases remaining between them. Germline V gives CDR1 MGHRA, CDR2 YSYEKL. The CDR3, as DNA: TGCGCCAGCAGCCAAGATCCCGGGGTTTTGGATTCGCAGTATTTT. Its translation: CASSQDPGVLDSQYF.

The chain couples TRBV4-1 to TRBJ1-2, with 7 nucleotides matching TRBD1. With V trimmed by 2 bases and J by 2 bases, 14 bases remained unmatched. CDR1 and CDR2 from the germline V gene are MGHRA and YSYEKL. The CDR3 is made up of 18 amino acids. CDR3 loop: CASSQPIPRQGANYGYTF. In DNA, the CDR3 is TGCGCCAGCAGCCAACCGATACCTAGACAGGGAGCCAACTATGGCTACACCTTC.

This clone appeared a few times. The J gene is TRBJ1-6, the V gene TRBV6-1; D ambiguous. Germline values: CDR1 MNHNS, CDR2 SASEGT. Trimming pared 1 base from V and 11 bases from J, leaving 12 bases between. The CDR3 covers 14 residues. The CDR3 DNA is TGTGCCAGCAGTGAAGTGGCCAATACAACACCCCTCCACTTT. It encodes CASSEVANTTPLHF.

This chain joins TRBV7-2 and TRBJ1-5; 8 nucleotides line up with TRBD1. V was clipped by 5 bases and J by 5 bases; unmatched bases: 11. The germline V gene has CDR1 SGHTA and CDR2 FQGNSA. There are 16 residues in the CDR3. The DNA of the CDR3 is TGTGCCAGCAGCCCGGTAATTTCAGGGGGCGATCAGCCCCAGCATTTT. Protein product: CASSPVISGGDQPQHF.

This clone was recorded once. This sequence joins TRBV11-1 and TRBJ2-1; TRBD2 matches 7 bases. V lost 1 base and J lost 5; bases outside the gene matches: 2. The CDR3 contains 14 residues. CDR1 is SGHAT and CDR2 is FQDESV in the germline V gene (reference sequence). The CDR3 here is CASSLVGGNNEQFF. CDR3 DNA: TGTGCCAGCAGCTTAGTGGGGGGGAACAATGAGCAGTTCTTC. The variable domain in full, with the rest retrieved from reference TRBV11-1 and TRBJ2-1, is EAEVAQSPRYKITEKSQAVAFWCDPISGHATLYWYRQILGQGPELLVQFQDESVVDDSQLPKDRFSAERLKGVDSTLKIQPAELGDSAMYLCASSLVGGNNEQFFGPGTRLTVL.

This clone has just a few counts. This chain links TRBV4-1 with TRBJ1-5, with D unresolved. The CDR3 spans 14 residues. Trimming pared 5 bases from V and 0 bases from J, leaving 8 bases between. The germline gives CDR1 MGHRA, CDR2 YSYEKL. CDR3 loop: CASSTVNSNQPQHF. CDR3 nucleotide sequence: TGCGCCAGCAGCACGGTAAATAGCAATCAGCCCCAGCATTTT.

V usage is TRBV14 and J usage is TRBJ2-3; weak D call: TRBD1 (5 bases). The V gene lost 1 base and the J gene lost 2 bases, with 13 bases spanning the gap. The CDR3 is 16 amino acids. Germline V lookup: CDR1 SGHDN, CDR2 FVKESK. As DNA, the CDR3 is TGTGCCAGCAGCCAAGGCATTAGGGGTCACACAGATACGCAGTATTTT. Amino acid sequence: CASSQGIRGHTDTQYF.

The V and J genes are TRBV2 and TRBJ1-4; D remains ambiguous. Trimming left V 6 bases short and J 7 bases short, with 12 bases between. Germline CDR1 and CDR2: SNHLY and FYNNEI. This CDR3 has 13 residues. Here the CDR3 reads CASRGGFSEKLFF. The CDR3, as DNA: TGTGCCAGCAGGGGAGGGTTTTCTGAAAAACTGTTTTTT. Looking up the rest from reference TRBV2 and TRBJ1-4 gives the full variable domain: EPEVTQTPSHQVTQMGQEVILRCVPISNHLYFYWYRQILGQKVEFLVSFYNNEISEKSEIFDDQFSVERPDGSNFTLKIRSTKLEDSAMYFCASRGGFSEKLFFGSGTQLSVL.

The V and J genes are TRBV7-9 and TRBJ1-1; possible D gene TRBD1, 6 bases. Germline CDR1 SEHNR, CDR2 FQNEAQ (reference sequence). Deletions cut 9 bases from V and 3 bases from J, with 14 bases between. CDR3 size: 13 residues. The CDR3, as DNA: TGTGCCAGTGACGGATCAGGGGACACTGAAGCTTTCTTT. Amino acids: CASDGSGDTEAFF. Combining the CDR3 with reference TRBV7-9 and TRBJ1-1 gives the whole variable domain DTGVSQNPRHKITKRGQNVTFRCDPISEHNRLYWYRQTLGQGPEFLTYFQNEAQLEKSRLLSDRFSAERPKGSFSTLEIQRTEQGDSAMYLCASDGSGDTEAFFGQGTRLTVV.